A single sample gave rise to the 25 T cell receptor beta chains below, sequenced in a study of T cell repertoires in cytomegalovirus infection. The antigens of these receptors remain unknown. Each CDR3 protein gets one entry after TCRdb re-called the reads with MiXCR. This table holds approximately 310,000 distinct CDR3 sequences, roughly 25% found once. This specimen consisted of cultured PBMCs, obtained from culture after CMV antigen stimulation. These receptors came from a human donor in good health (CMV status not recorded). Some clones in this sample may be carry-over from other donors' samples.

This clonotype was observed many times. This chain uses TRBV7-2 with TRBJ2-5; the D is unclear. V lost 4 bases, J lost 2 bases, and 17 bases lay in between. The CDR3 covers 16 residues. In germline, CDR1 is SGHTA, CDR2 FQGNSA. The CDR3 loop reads CASSYADRLRQETQYF. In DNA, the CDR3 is TGTGCCAGCAGCTACGCCGACCGTTTGAGGCAAGAGACCCAGTACTTC.

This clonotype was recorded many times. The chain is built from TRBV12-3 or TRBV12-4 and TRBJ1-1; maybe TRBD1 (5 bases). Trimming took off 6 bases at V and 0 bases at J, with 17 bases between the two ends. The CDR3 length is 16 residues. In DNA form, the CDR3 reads TGTGCCAGCAGAGTTACCGGGACGGTAATGAACACTGAAGCTTTCTTT. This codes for CASRVTGTVMNTEAFF.

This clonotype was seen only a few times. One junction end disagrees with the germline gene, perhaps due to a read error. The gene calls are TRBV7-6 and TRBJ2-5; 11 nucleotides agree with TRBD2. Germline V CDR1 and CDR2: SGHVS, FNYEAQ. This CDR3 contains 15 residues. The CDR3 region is CASSRPGLAAGRWHF. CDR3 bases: TGTGCCAGCAGCCGCCCGGGACTAGCGGCGGGGAGGTGGCACTTC.

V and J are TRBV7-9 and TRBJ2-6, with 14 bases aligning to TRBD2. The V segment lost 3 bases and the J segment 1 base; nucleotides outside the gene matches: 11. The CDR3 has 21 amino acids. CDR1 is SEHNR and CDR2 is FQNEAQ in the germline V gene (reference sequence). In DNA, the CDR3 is TGTGCCAGCAGCTTGCCACCGGGACTAGCGGGAGCTTTGTCTGGGGCCAACGTCCTGACTTTC. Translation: CASSLPPGLAGALSGANVLTF.

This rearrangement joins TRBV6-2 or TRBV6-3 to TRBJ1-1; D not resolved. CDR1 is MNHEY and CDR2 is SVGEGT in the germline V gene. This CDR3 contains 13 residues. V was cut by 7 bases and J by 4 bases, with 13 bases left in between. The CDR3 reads CASIAHITTEAFF. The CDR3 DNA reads TGTGCCAGCATCGCCCACATAACCACTGAAGCTTTCTTT.

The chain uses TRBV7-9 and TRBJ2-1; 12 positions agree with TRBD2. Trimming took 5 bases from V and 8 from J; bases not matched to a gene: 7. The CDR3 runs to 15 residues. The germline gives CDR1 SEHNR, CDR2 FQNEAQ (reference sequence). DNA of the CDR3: TGTGCCAGCAGCCCTAGCGGGAGGGCGTGGGATGAGCAGTTCTTC. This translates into CASSPSGRAWDEQFF.

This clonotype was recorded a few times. CDR3 residues: CATSDYEFNQPQHF. Here the CDR3 DNA reads TGTGCCACCAGTGATTACGAGTTCAATCAGCCCCAGCATTTT. The chain uses TRBV24-1 and TRBJ1-5; D gene unclear. V was shortened by 2 bases and J by 3 bases, with 7 bases between the two germline ends. This CDR3 has 14 residues. Germline V CDR1 and CDR2: KGHDR, SFDVKD.

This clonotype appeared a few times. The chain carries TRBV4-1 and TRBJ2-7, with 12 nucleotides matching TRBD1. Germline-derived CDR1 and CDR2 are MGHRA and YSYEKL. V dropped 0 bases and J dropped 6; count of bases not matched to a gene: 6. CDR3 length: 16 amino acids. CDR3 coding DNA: TGCGCCAGCAGCCAAGAACGGGGACAGGGGGCAAGCGAGCAGTACTTC. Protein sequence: CASSQERGQGASEQYF.

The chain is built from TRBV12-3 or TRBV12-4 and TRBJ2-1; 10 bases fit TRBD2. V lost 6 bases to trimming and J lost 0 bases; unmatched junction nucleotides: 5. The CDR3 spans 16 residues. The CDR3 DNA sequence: TGTGCCAGCAGGCGTAGCGGGAGGCCCTCCTACAATGAGCAGTTCTTC. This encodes CASRRSGRPSYNEQFF.

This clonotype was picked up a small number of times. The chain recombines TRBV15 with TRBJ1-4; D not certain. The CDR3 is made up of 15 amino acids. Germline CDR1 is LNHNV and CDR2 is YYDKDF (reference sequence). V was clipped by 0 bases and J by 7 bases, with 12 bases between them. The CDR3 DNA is TGTGCCACCAGCAGAGATAAGGCAGGCCCTGAAAAACTGTTTTTT. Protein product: CATSRDKAGPEKLFF.

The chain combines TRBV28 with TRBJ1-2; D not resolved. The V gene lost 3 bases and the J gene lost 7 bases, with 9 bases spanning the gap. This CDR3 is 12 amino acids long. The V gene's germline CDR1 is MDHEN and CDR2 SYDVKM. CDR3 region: CASSFTGSGYTF. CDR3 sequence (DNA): TGTGCCAGCAGTTTTACGGGGAGTGGCTACACCTTC.

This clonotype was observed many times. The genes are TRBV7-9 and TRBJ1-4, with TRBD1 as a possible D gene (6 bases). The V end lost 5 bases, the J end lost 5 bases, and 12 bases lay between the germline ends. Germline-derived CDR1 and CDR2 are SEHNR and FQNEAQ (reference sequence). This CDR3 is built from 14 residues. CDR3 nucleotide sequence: TGTGCCAGCAGCGCCGGACAGAGAAATGAAAAACTGTTTTTT. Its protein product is CASSAGQRNEKLFF.

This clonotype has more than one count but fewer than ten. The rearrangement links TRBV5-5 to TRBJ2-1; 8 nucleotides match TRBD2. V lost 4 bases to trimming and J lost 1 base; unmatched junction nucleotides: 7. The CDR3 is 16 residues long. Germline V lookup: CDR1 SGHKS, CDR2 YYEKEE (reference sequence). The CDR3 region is CASSRGGVVSYNEQFF. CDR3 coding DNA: TGTGCCAGCAGCCGGGGGGGCGTGGTGTCCTACAATGAGCAGTTCTTC. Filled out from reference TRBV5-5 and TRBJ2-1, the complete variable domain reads DAGVTQSPTHLIKTRGQQVTLRCSPISGHKSVSWYQQVLGQGPQFIFQYYEKEERGRGNFPDRFSARQFPNYSSELNVNALLLGDSALYLCASSRGGVVSYNEQFFGPGTRLTVL.

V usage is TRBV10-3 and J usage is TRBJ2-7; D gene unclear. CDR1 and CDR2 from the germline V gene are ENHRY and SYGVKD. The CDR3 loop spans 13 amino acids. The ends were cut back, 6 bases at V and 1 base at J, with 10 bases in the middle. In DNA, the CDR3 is TGTGCCATCAGGGGGATAGGGTCCTACGAGCAGTACTTC. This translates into CAIRGIGSYEQYF.

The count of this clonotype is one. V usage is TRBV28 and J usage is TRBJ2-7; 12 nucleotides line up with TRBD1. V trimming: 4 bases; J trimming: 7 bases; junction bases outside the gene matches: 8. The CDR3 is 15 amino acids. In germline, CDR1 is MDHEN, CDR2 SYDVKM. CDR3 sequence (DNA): TGTGCCAGCAGTTCTCCGGGACAGGGGGCTCAGGAGCAGTACTTC. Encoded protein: CASSSPGQGAQEQYF.

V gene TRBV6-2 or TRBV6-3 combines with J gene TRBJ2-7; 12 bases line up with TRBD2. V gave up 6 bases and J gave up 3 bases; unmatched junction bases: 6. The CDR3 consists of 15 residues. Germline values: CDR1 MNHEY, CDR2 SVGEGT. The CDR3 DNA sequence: TGTGCCAGCAGGTTGCTAGCGGGAGGGCTCTACGAGCAGTACTTC. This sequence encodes CASRLLAGGLYEQYF.

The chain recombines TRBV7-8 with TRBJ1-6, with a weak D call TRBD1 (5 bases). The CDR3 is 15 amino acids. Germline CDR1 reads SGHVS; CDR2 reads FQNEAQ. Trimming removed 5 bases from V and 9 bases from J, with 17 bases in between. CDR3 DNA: TGTGCCAGCAGCACCCGGACACCACCCAGTTCACCCCTCCACTTT. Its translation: CASSTRTPPSSPLHF.

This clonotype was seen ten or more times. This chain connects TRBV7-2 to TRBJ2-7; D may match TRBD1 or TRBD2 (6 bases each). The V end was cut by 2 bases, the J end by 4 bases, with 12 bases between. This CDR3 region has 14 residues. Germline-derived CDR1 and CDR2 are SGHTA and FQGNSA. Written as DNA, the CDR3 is TGTGCCAGCAGCTTATACCAGGGGAGGTACGAGCAGTACTTC. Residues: CASSLYQGRYEQYF.

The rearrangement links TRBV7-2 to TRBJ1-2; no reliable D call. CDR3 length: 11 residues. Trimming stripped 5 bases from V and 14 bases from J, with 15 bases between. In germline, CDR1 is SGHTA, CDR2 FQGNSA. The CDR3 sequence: CASSPATMLTF. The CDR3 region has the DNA TGTGCCAGCAGCCCCGCCACAATGTTGACCTTC.

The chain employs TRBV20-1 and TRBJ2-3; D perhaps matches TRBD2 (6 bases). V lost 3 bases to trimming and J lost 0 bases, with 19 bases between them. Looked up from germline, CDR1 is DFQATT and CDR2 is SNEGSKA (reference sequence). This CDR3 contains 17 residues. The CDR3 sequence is CSASVLGPGRSTDTQYF. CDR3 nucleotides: TGCAGTGCTAGCGTCCTGGGGCCGGGGAGGAGCACAGATACGCAGTATTTT.

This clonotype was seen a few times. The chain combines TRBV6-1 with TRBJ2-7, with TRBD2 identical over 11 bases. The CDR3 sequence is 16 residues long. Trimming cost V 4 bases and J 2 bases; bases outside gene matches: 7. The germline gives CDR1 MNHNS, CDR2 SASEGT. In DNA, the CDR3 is TGTGCCAGCAGTGCCCGACGGGGACTAGCGGCCTACGAGCAGTACTTC. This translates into CASSARRGLAAYEQYF.

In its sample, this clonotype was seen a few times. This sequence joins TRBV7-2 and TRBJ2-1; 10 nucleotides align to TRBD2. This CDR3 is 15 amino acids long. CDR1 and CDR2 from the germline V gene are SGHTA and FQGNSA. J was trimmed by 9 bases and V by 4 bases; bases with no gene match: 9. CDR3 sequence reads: CASSSDGTSDTEQFF. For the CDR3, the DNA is TGTGCCAGCAGCTCAGATGGGACTAGCGATACTGAGCAGTTCTTC. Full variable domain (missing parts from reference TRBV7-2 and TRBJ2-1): GAGVSQSPSNKVTEKGKDVELRCDPISGHTALYWYRQSLGQGLEFLIYFQGNSAPDKSGLPSDRFSAERTGGSVSTLTIQRTQQEDSAVYLCASSSDGTSDTEQFFGPGTRLTVL.

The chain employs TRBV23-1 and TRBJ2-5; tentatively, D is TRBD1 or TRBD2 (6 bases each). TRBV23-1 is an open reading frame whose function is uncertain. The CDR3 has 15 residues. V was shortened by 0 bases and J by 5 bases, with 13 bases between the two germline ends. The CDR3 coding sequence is TGCGCCAGCAGTCAATCAACGGGGGCTGGGGAGACCCAGTACTTC. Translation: CASSQSTGAGETQYF.

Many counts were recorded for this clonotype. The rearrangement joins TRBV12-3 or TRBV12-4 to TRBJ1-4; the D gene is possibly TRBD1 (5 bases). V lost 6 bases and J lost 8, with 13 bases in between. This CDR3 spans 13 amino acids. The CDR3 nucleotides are TGTGCCAGCAGCCTCTCAGGGATCGAAAAACTGTTTTTT. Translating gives CASSLSGIEKLFF.

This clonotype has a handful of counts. CDR3 sequence: CASSLYREDPSNQPQHF. CDR3 nucleotide sequence: TGTGCCAGCAGCTTGTACAGGGAGGACCCAAGCAATCAGCCCCAGCATTTT. The chain carries TRBV5-6 and TRBJ1-5; a possible D gene is TRBD1 (6 bases). Trimming pared 1 base from V and 1 base from J, leaving 15 bases between. CDR3 length equals 17 residues. Germline lookup yields CDR1 SGHDT and CDR2 YYEEEE.